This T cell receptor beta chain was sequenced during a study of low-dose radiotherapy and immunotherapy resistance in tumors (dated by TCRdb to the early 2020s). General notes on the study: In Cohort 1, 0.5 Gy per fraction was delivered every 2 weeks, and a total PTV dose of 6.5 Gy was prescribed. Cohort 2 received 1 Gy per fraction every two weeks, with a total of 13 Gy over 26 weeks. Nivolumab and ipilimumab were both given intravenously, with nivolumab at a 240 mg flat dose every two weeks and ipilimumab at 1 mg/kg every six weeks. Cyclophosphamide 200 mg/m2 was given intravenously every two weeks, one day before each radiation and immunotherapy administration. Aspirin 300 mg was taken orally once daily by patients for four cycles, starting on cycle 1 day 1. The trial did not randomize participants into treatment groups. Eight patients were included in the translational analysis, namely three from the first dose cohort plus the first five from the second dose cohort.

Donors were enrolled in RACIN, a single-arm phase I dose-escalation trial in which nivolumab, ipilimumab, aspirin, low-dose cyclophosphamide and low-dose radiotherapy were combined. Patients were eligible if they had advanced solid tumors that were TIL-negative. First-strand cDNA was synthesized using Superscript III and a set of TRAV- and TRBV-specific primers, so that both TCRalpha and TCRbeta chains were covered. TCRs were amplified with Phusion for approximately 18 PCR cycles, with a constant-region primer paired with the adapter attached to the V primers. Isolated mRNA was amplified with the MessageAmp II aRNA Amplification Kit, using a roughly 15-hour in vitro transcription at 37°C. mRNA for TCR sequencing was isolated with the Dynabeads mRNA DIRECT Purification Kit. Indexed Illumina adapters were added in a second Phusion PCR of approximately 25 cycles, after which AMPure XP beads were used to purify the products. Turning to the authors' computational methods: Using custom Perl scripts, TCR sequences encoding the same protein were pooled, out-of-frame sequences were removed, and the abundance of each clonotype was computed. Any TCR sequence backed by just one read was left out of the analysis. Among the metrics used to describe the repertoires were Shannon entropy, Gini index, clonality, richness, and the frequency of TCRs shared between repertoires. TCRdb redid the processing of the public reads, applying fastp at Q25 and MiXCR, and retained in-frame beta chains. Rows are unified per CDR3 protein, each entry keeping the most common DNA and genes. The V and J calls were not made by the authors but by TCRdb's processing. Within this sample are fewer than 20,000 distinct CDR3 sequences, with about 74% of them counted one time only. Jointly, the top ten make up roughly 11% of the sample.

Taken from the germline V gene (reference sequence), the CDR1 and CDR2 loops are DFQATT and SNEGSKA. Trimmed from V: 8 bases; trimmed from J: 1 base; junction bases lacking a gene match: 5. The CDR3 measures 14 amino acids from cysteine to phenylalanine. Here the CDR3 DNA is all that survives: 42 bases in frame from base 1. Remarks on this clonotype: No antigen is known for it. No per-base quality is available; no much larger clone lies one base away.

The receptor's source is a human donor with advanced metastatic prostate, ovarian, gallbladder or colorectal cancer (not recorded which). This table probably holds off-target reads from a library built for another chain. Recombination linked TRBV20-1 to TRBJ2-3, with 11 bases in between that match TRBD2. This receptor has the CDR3 CSTYSGGGTDTQYF. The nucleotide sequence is TGCAGTACTTATAGCGGGGGGGGCACAGATACGCAGTATTTT.